The 22 T cell receptor beta chains listed next were all sequenced from one sample in a study of shared clonotypes between healthy human individuals. CD8 cells regarded as naive lacked CD45RO, were positively chosen for CCR7, and omitted terminally differentiated effector memory CD45RA+ cells. Sequenced by immunoSEQ multiplex PCR; TCRdb stores in-frame clones only, minus some. The table lists nearly 2 million clones, roughly 95% of them singletons. Sequencing input: naive CD8+ T cells sorted from blood. The receptors stem from a man younger than 30 in good health.

The CDR3 reads CAISEPGGLNYGYTF. CDR3 nucleotide sequence: TGTGCCATCAGTGAGCCAGGGGGTTTGAACTATGGCTACACCTTC. The chain carries TRBV10-3 and TRBJ1-2; the match to TRBD1 covers 7 bases. This CDR3 is built from 15 residues. The J segment lost 2 bases and the V segment lost 2 bases, leaving 5 bases of the junction unmatched. CDR1 is ENHRY and CDR2 is SYGVKD in the germline V gene.

The rearrangement joins TRBV9 to TRBJ2-3, with 9 bases fitting TRBD2. Germline assignment: CDR1 SGDLS and CDR2 YYNGEE. V shed 3 bases and J 5 bases; nucleotides not matched to a gene: 13. The CDR3 runs to 17 residues. The CDR3 is CASSGKRGVEILDTQYF. Written as DNA, the CDR3 is TGTGCCAGCAGCGGGAAGCGGGGGGTCGAGATTTTAGATACGCAGTATTTT.

In the case of this clone: Other DNA sequences from this sample encode an identical CDR3 as well. V is TRBV4-1 and J is TRBJ2-7, with D possibly being TRBD2 (6 bases). The germline V gene has CDR1 MGHRA and CDR2 YSYEKL. The CDR3 has 14 residues. V was trimmed by 0 bases and J by 1 base, leaving 7 bases between them. The CDR3 here is CASSQEGLSYEQYF. The CDR3 coding sequence is TGCGCCAGCAGCCAAGAGGGACTGTCCTACGAGCAGTACTTC.

This rearrangement joins TRBV2 to TRBJ2-5; a weak D match, TRBD1 (6 bases). V lost 3 bases to trimming and J lost 2 bases, with 10 bases between them. This CDR3 has 14 amino acids. Germline lookup yields CDR1 SNHLY and CDR2 FYNNEI. The CDR3 DNA follows: TGTGCCAGCAGTGAGGGACACGAACAAGAGACCCAGTACTTC. Amino acids: CASSEGHEQETQYF.

CDR3 sequence (DNA): TGTGCCAGCAGTGATTGGCGACAGGGGGCAGATACGCAGTATTTT. As protein: CASSDWRQGADTQYF. The chain employs TRBV2 and TRBJ2-3, with 9 bases lining up with TRBD1. After removal of 3 bases from V and 4 bases from J, the junction contained 5 bases not matched to a gene. This CDR3 contains 15 residues. Germline V CDR1 and CDR2: SNHLY, FYNNEI.

The V gene is TRBV27, the J gene TRBJ2-2; D unclear. This CDR3 region has 12 residues. The germline gives CDR1 MNHEY, CDR2 SMNVEV (reference sequence). V was pared by 8 bases and J by 4 bases, with 8 bases between. CDR3 protein: CASGSATGELFF. The CDR3 DNA follows: TGTGCCAGCGGATCTGCCACCGGGGAGCTGTTTTTT.

The V and J genes are TRBV19 and TRBJ2-1; D may be TRBD1 (6 bases). Trimming cost V 1 base and J 6 bases, with 7 bases left between them. Germline CDR1 LNHDA, CDR2 SQIVND (reference sequence). The CDR3 contains 13 residues. The CDR3 loop is CASSIGQANEQFF. In DNA, the CDR3 is TGTGCCAGTAGTATAGGACAGGCCAATGAGCAGTTCTTC.

This clone was seen just once. At one end, the junction sequence differs from germline, possibly due to a read error. The rearrangement uses TRBV7-7 and TRBJ2-2; D may be TRBD1 (5 bases). The CDR3 extends over 15 amino acids. Germline V gene lookup returns CDR1 SSHAT and CDR2 FNYEAQ (reference sequence). CDR3 DNA sequence: TGTGCTAGCAGCTTAGGAGCAGGGTACACCGGGGAGCTGTTTTTT. This sequence encodes CASSLGAGYTGELFF.

The sample holds one count of this clone. V is TRBV5-1 and J is TRBJ2-7; D may match TRBD1 or TRBD2 (6 bases each). This CDR3 spans 16 amino acids. V was cut by 0 bases and J by 3 bases, with 16 bases left in between. CDR1 is SGHRS, CDR2 YFSETQ, per germline. The CDR3: CASSLGAQGTYYEQYF. The CDR3 nucleotides read TGCGCCAGCAGCTTGGGTGCGCAGGGGACTTACTACGAGCAGTACTTC.

The chain recombines TRBV7-9 with TRBJ1-2; tentative D call: TRBD1 (5 bases). V gave up 3 bases and J gave up 4 bases, with 12 bases separating them. This CDR3 is built from 14 residues. The germline gives CDR1 SEHNR, CDR2 FQNEAQ (reference sequence). CDR3 in amino acids: CASSFGGEVYGYTF. The CDR3 DNA sequence: TGTGCCAGCAGCTTTGGGGGTGAGGTCTATGGCTACACCTTC. Complete variable domain (other parts from reference TRBV7-9 and TRBJ1-2): DTGVSQNPRHKITKRGQNVTFRCDPISEHNRLYWYRQTLGQGPEFLTYFQNEAQLEKSRLLSDRFSAERPKGSFSTLEIQRTEQGDSAMYLCASSFGGEVYGYTFGSGTRLTVV.

CDR3 DNA sequence: TGCGCCAGCAGTCGGGAGGCCCTTAGCTCCTACGAGCAGTACTTC. This codes for CASSREALSSYEQYF. The chain carries TRBV10-2 and TRBJ2-7; 7 positions match TRBD2. Germline V gene data show CDR1 as WSHSY and CDR2 as SAAADI. The ends lost 5 bases at V and 0 bases at J; junction bases unmatched: 7. CDR3 length: 15 amino acids.

The chain couples TRBV28 to TRBJ2-2; 7 bases are a match to TRBD2. Losses at the gene ends were 1 base for V and 6 bases for J; bases not matched to a gene: 2. The CDR3 is 14 amino acids. Germline CDR1 and CDR2: MDHEN and SYDVKM. The CDR3 sequence is CASSLFREAGELFF. In DNA, the CDR3 is TGTGCCAGCAGTTTATTCCGGGAGGCCGGGGAGCTGTTTTTT.

Comment on this clone: Within the sample, other DNA sequences also encode this same CDR3. The genes are TRBV13 and TRBJ2-7; 8 nucleotides align to TRBD2. This CDR3 comprises 14 residues. The germline V gene has CDR1 PRHDT and CDR2 FYEKMQ (reference sequence). Unmatched junction bases numbered 2, after V lost 0 bases and J lost 4 bases. In nucleotides, the CDR3 is TGTGCCAGCAGCTTAGGACTAGCGGAATACGAGCAGTACTTC. Protein product: CASSLGLAEYEQYF.

The chain combines TRBV5-6 with TRBJ2-1, with D tentatively TRBD2 (6 bases). The CDR3 covers 14 residues. The V gene lost 4 bases and the J gene lost 0 bases, with 8 bases spanning the gap. In germline, CDR1 is SGHDT, CDR2 YYEEEE. The CDR3 region is CASSDGSSYNEQFF. The CDR3 bases are TGTGCCAGCAGCGACGGGAGCTCCTACAATGAGCAGTTCTTC.

V and J are TRBV11-2 and TRBJ2-3; D is ambiguous. Germline CDR1 reads SGHAT; CDR2 reads FQNNGV. Between the trimmed V and J ends, which lost 1 base and 11 bases, there was a span of 10 bases. The length of the CDR3 is 12 residues. CDR3 sequence (DNA): TGTGCCAGCAGCTTAGTAGGCTCCCAGCAGTATTTT. It yields the protein CASSLVGSQQYF.

The chain combines TRBV14 with TRBJ1-2; TRBD1 might be the D (5 bases). Trimming stripped 1 base from V and 4 bases from J, with 13 bases between. There are 15 residues in the CDR3. CDR1 and CDR2 (germline): SGHDN, FVKESK. The CDR3 DNA follows: TGTGCCAGCAGCCAAGTACACAGGTCCTTCTATGGCTACACCTTC. This sequence encodes CASSQVHRSFYGYTF. The complete variable domain, with remaining parts taken from reference TRBV14 and TRBJ1-2, reads EAGVTQFPSHSVIEKGQTVTLRCDPISGHDNLYWYRRVMGKEIKFLLHFVKESKQDESGMPNNRFLAERTGGTYSTLKVQPAELEDSGVYFCASSQVHRSFYGYTFGSGTRLTVV.

This chain connects TRBV7-2 to TRBJ2-7; D is possibly TRBD1 (6 bases). The CDR3 contains 16 residues. The V gene lost 3 bases and the J gene lost 1 base, with 16 bases spanning the gap. Germline V gives CDR1 SGHTA, CDR2 FQGNSA. The CDR3 coding sequence is TGTGCCAGCAGCTTTATCGCCGGACAGCTGTCCTACGAGCAGTACTTC. Amino acid sequence: CASSFIAGQLSYEQYF.

V is TRBV9 and J is TRBJ1-2; 8 bases are shared with TRBD1. J gave up 4 bases and V 3 bases, and 8 bases lay outside the gene matches. The germline CDR1 and CDR2 sequences are SGDLS and YYNGEE. The CDR3 is 15 residues long. The CDR3 here is CASSDPTGGSYGYTF. In nucleotides, the CDR3 is TGTGCCAGCAGCGATCCTACAGGGGGAAGCTATGGCTACACCTTC.

This clone was recorded a few times. The rearrangement uses TRBV27 and TRBJ2-7; no clear D. The CDR3 consists of 14 residues. Germline-derived CDR1 and CDR2 are MNHEY and SMNVEV (reference sequence). V shed 5 bases and J shed 2 bases, with 13 bases lying between them. DNA for the CDR3: TGTGCCAGCAGTCTAGAGGACGGCGCCTACGAGCAGTACTTC. The encoded protein is CASSLEDGAYEQYF.

This chain uses TRBV5-4 with TRBJ2-7, with 9 bases aligning to TRBD2. The CDR3 runs to 15 residues. V lost 6 bases, J lost 6 bases, and 13 bases stayed unmatched. CDR1 is SGHNT, CDR2 YYREEE, per germline (reference sequence). This CDR3 is CASTILGTSTAEQYF. For the CDR3, the DNA is TGTGCCAGCACCATTTTGGGGACTAGCACTGCCGAGCAGTACTTC.

The chain couples TRBV5-1 to TRBJ2-7; TRBD2 agrees at 13 bases. The CDR3 extends over 17 amino acids. V was pared by 4 bases and J by 2 bases, with 9 bases of the junction left unmatched. CDR1 SGHRS and CDR2 YFSETQ come from the germline V gene. The CDR3 sequence: CASSDPGTSGIAYEQYF. In DNA form, the CDR3 reads TGCGCCAGCAGCGACCCCGGGACTAGCGGGATCGCCTACGAGCAGTACTTC.

The chain uses TRBV5-6 and TRBJ2-7; D is perhaps TRBD1 (6 bases). The CDR3 runs to 14 residues. Germline V gene sequence: CDR1 SGHDT, CDR2 YYEEEE. V lost 4 bases, J lost 3 bases, and 14 bases lay in between. In DNA, the CDR3 is TGTGCCAGCAGCCTGGCAGGGGTTAACTACGAGCAGTACTTC. It yields the protein CASSLAGVNYEQYF.